This T cell receptor beta chain was recorded in a study of OX40 agonist ivuxolimab in advanced cancers. About the study: Patients received intravenous ivuxolimab every 2 weeks at 0.01 to 10 mg/kg.

Some clones are missing from TCRdb's copy, which holds only in-frame ones; the method was immunoSEQ multiplex PCR. The table shows just over 80,000 clones, with around 87% occurring only once. Collection of blood occurred at baseline, at cycle 4 day 1, and at cycle 7 day 1. CDR3 length: 15 amino acids. Germline CDR1 SGHNT, CDR2 YENEEA. The V gene lost 1 base and the J gene lost 2 bases, with 10 bases spanning the gap. The receptor comes from an adult with an advanced solid tumor such as melanoma, head and neck, liver or kidney cancer. This material consisted of CD4+ or CD8+ T cells sorted from blood, taken in a trial of the OX40 agonist ivuxolimab. The rearrangement links TRBV11-3 to TRBJ2-3; D is perhaps TRBD1 (6 bases). CDR3 sequence reads: CASSLGGTSTDTQYF. DNA for the CDR3: TGTGCCAGCAGCTTAGGTGGGACATCCACAGATACGCAGTATTTT.